This T cell receptor beta chain was recovered during a study of blood T cell repertoires in COVID-19. At the level of the study: PBMCs, B-cell-depleted T cells, or T cells provided the cDNA or gDNA that made up the material.

Assay used: immunoSEQ multiplex PCR; TCRdb lists only in-frame clones, some missing. The sample has over 25,000 clones; 85% are singletons. Trimming removed 0 bases at V and 4 bases at J, with 8 bases between. Germline lookup yields CDR1 SGHRS and CDR2 YFSETQ. The CDR3 covers 13 residues. The rearrangement uses TRBV5-1 and TRBJ2-7; the D is unclear. This receptor was identified in a human donor in a cohort sampled during active COVID-19. The sample was peripheral blood. CDR3 nucleotides: TGCGCCAGCAGCTTGGATTCGGGTTACGAGCAGTACTTC. It encodes CASSLDSGYEQYF. Together with reference TRBV5-1 and TRBJ2-7, the CDR3 gives the full variable domain: KAGVTQTPRYLIKTRGQQVTLSCSPISGHRSVSWYQQTPGQGLQFLFEYFSETQRNKGNFPGRFSGRQFSNSRSEMNVSTLELGDSALYLCASSLDSGYEQYFGPGTRLTVT.